The present entry profiles one TCR beta chain with its context. Its antigen is currently unknown. The record originates from a study of long-term antiretroviral therapy in people with HIV. Overall study findings and caveats: Therapy changes, viral resistance and ART adherence were not documented in the available data. Whichever time point was examined, clones expanded before ART dominated the repertoire.

Version v3.0 of the immunoSEQ assay was performed at survey level. The data were produced by immunoSEQ multiplex PCR, yet TCRdb's version contains in-frame clones alone and is incomplete. The repertoire holds roughly 16,000 clones, with over 70% as singletons. Germline V gene sequence: CDR1 SGHNT, CDR2 YYREEE (reference sequence). The V and J ends lost 6 bases and 1 base respectively, with 13 bases between them. The CDR3 has 14 residues. Sequencing was performed on unsorted PBMCs, taken 2.1 years after starting antiretroviral therapy. The clonotype originates from a middle-aged man with HIV. The V gene is TRBV5-4, the J gene TRBJ1-1; D might be TRBD1 (5 bases). DNA of the CDR3: TGTGCCAGCACCCCTACAGGATGGAACACTGAAGCTTTCTTT. Its protein product is CASTPTGWNTEAFF.